One sample yielded the 16 T cell receptor beta chains listed below, sequenced in a study of naive and memory T cell subsets. The study's findings and limits: Especially in CD8 cells, naive repertoires contained a few larger clonotypes, possibly CD45RA-re-expressing memory cells.

Their recognized antigens are unknown. An equimolar mix of two oligonucleotides served as the beta constant-region primer for TRBC1 and TRBC2. Ligated cDNA was amplified by four rounds of PCR with nested alpha and beta constant-region primers and SP2. TCRdb re-called the UMI-ligation and nested PCR reads with MiXCR, one entry per CDR3 protein. The sample includes around 140,000 distinct CDR3 sequences, around 21% of them seen just once. The material sequenced was naive CD8+ T cells from blood. The receptors shown here come from a human donor in good health.

V is TRBV6-2 or TRBV6-3 and J is TRBJ1-2; D is possibly TRBD1 (6 bases). CDR3 length: 16 amino acids. Looked up from germline, CDR1 is MNHEY and CDR2 is SVGEGT. Trimming left V 6 bases short and J 5 bases short, with 22 bases between. CDR3 residues: CASSKTEQGWGYGYTF. The CDR3 DNA sequence: TGTGCCAGCAGCAAGACAGAACAGGGATGGGGGTATGGCTACACCTTC.

This rearrangement joins TRBV7-9 to TRBJ1-1, with D perhaps TRBD1 (6 bases). The ends were cut back, 5 bases at V and 7 bases at J, with 14 bases in the middle. CDR3 length: 13 amino acids. Per germline, CDR1 SEHNR and CDR2 FQNEAQ (reference sequence). The CDR3 sequence: CASSVGDISEAFF. In DNA, the CDR3 is TGTGCCAGCAGCGTCGGGGACATAAGTGAAGCTTTCTTT.

In this sample, this clonotype turned up many times. This chain connects TRBV7-8 to TRBJ1-1; D not certain. V was clipped by 1 base and J by 1 base, with 7 bases between them. CDR3 length equals 14 residues. CDR1 is SGHVS and CDR2 is FQNEAQ in the germline V gene. The CDR3 sequence: CASSLGVGNTEAFF. The CDR3 DNA reads as TGTGCCAGCAGCTTAGGGGTAGGGAACACTGAAGCTTTCTTT.

This sequence joins TRBV7-9 and TRBJ2-1, with D possibly TRBD2 on 6 matching bases. Trimming removed 4 bases from V and 7 bases from J, with 14 bases in between. The CDR3 is 14 residues long. Germline V gives CDR1 SEHNR, CDR2 FQNEAQ (reference sequence). This CDR3 reads CASSWDSPTNEQFF. In DNA form, the CDR3 reads TGTGCCAGCAGCTGGGACTCACCCACGAATGAGCAGTTCTTC.

This chain uses TRBV4-1 with TRBJ2-3; 8 bases match TRBD2. The CDR3 is 15 residues long. V dropped 0 bases and J dropped 4; count of bases not matched to a gene: 3. CDR1 and CDR2 (germline): MGHRA, YSYEKL. As DNA, the CDR3 is TGCGCCAGCAGCCAAGATCGGGGGGGCCCAGATACGCAGTATTTT. Its protein is CASSQDRGGPDTQYF.

This rearrangement joins TRBV5-4 to TRBJ2-7; D gene ambiguous. The germline gives CDR1 SGHNT, CDR2 YYREEE (reference sequence). CDR3 length: 14 amino acids. V gave up 0 bases and J gave up 3 bases, with 10 bases separating them. CDR3 loop: CASSLGPEDYEQYF. Written as DNA, the CDR3 is TGTGCCAGCAGCTTGGGACCGGAAGACTACGAGCAGTACTTC.

The table lists this clonotype with a count of one. The junction does not match germline at one end; this may be a read error. The CDR3 DNA follows: TGTGACAGCAGCCCGGGGACTAGCGGATACTACAATGAGCAGTTCTTC. It is translated as CDSSPGTSGYYNEQFF. The rearrangement joins TRBV6-2 or TRBV6-3 to TRBJ2-1; 11 nucleotides line up with TRBD2. Germline CDR1 is MNHEY and CDR2 is SVGEGT. CDR3 length equals 16 residues.

This clonotype was counted only a few times. The chain combines TRBV29-1 with TRBJ2-7; 7 nucleotides agree with TRBD1. Trimming at V came to 1 base and at J to 0 bases, leaving 6 bases not matched to a gene. This CDR3 is built from 15 residues. Germline V gene data show CDR1 as SQVTM and CDR2 as ANQGSEA. DNA of the CDR3: TGCAGCGTTGAAGTTGAAGGGGACAGCTCCTACGAGCAGTACTTC. It yields the protein CSVEVEGDSSYEQYF.

V and J are TRBV27 and TRBJ1-2; TRBD1 aligns across 7 bases. CDR1 is MNHEY, CDR2 SMNVEV, per germline (reference sequence). CDR3 length equals 15 residues. The junction had 5 bases not matched to a gene; V was cut back by 2 bases and J by 2 bases. Written as DNA, the CDR3 is TGTGCCAGCAGTTTAGGGGCAGGGGGGAACTATGGCTACACCTTC. Residues: CASSLGAGGNYGYTF.

This rearrangement joins TRBV9 to TRBJ2-2; tentatively, D is TRBD2 (6 bases). Germline CDR1 SGDLS, CDR2 YYNGEE. Trimming stripped 4 bases from V and 7 bases from J, with 20 bases between. CDR3 length: 16 amino acids. The CDR3 coding sequence is TGTGCCAGCAGCTCCCGGGGACTTCCGGCCAGCGGGGAGCTGTTTTTT. This gives the protein CASSSRGLPASGELFF.

This chain links TRBV9 with TRBJ2-3, with 8 bases identical to TRBD2. CDR1 and CDR2 (germline): SGDLS, YYNGEE. The J segment lost 2 bases and the V segment lost 1 base, leaving 12 bases of the junction unmatched. The CDR3 spans 18 residues. The CDR3 DNA reads as TGTGCCAGCAGCGTATCCCCCGAGGTAGCGGGATTCACAGATACGCAGTATTTT. This codes for CASSVSPEVAGFTDTQYF.

The genes are TRBV11-2 and TRBJ2-7, with 7 bases fitting TRBD1. V shed 7 bases, J shed 3 bases, and the junction held 18 bases outside the gene matches. The CDR3 consists of 17 residues. Germline V gene data show CDR1 as SGHAT and CDR2 as FQNNGV. CDR3 loop: CASTFLASIGGFYEQYF. The CDR3, as DNA: TGTGCCAGCACCTTCCTCGCTTCTATAGGGGGCTTCTACGAGCAGTACTTC.

The CDR3 DNA reads TGTGCCAGCAGCGCCGGAAATATGGCCGGGGAGCTGTTTTTT. Protein sequence: CASSAGNMAGELFF. The chain uses TRBV7-8 and TRBJ2-2; D gene ambiguous. The V end was cut by 5 bases, the J end by 6 bases, with 13 bases between. The germline V gene has CDR1 SGHVS and CDR2 FQNEAQ. The CDR3 consists of 14 residues. The full variable domain, with the rest looked up from reference TRBV7-8 and TRBJ2-2, is GAGVSQSPRYKVAKRGQDVALRCDPISGHVSLFWYQQALGQGPEFLTYFQNEAQLDKSGLPSDRFFAERPEGSVSTLKIQRTQQEDSAVYLCASSAGNMAGELFFGEGSRLTVL.

This clonotype came up a few times. The chain has TRBV27 and TRBJ2-2; D is perhaps TRBD2 (5 bases). Per the germline V gene, CDR1 is MNHEY and CDR2 is SMNVEV (reference sequence). The CDR3 spans 17 residues. V was shortened by 4 bases and J by 1 base, with 16 bases between the two germline ends. CDR3 nucleotides: TGTGCCAGCAGTTCCGAACAAACTAGTGTGAACACCGGGGAGCTGTTTTTT. This sequence encodes CASSSEQTSVNTGELFF.

Only a few counts were recorded for this clonotype. This rearrangement joins TRBV5-5 to TRBJ1-5, with 9 bases identical to TRBD1. The J segment lost 5 bases and the V segment lost 0 bases, leaving 3 bases of the junction unmatched. The germline gives CDR1 SGHKS, CDR2 YYEKEE (reference sequence). The CDR3 runs to 15 residues. CDR3 amino acids: CASSLEQGAHQPQHF. The CDR3 region has the DNA TGTGCCAGCAGCTTGGAACAGGGGGCCCATCAGCCCCAGCATTTT.

V and J are TRBV6-5 and TRBJ2-3; D uncertain. Germline lookup yields CDR1 MNHEY and CDR2 SVGAGI. This CDR3 spans 14 amino acids. Trimming stripped 4 bases from V and 5 bases from J, with 13 bases between. In nucleotides, the CDR3 is TGTGCCAGCAGTTTCGAGACGGCGGTAGATACGCAGTATTTT. Its protein is CASSFETAVDTQYF.